Listed below are T cell receptor beta chains from one sample, sequenced in a study of T cell responses to AZD1222 COVID-19 vaccine. Some clones are missing from TCRdb's copy, which holds only in-frame ones; the method was immunoSEQ multiplex PCR. The sample lists roughly 96,000 clones, 70% to 90% occurring once. This material consisted of peripheral blood, taken 28 days after the second AZD1222 dose. The receptors stem from an adult who received the AZD1222 COVID-19 vaccine. Each CDR3 is given with its conserved first and last residue. D genes are given only for firm matches. Clone size is not always given. Where it is, it says once, few, many or a class for expanded clones.

.	TRBV2	TRBJ2-1	.	TGTGCCAGCGGGAGCGGCGGGGTTGAGCAGTTCTTC	CASGSGGVEQFF
.	TRBV10-2	TRBJ2-3	TRBD2	TGCGCCAGCAGAGGGGGGACTAGCGGGGCTACTAGCACAGATACGCAGTATTTT	CASRGGTSGATSTDTQYF
.	TRBV29-1	TRBJ2-3	.	TGCAGCGTTGAGGAGGGTTTGAGGTCCCCAGATACGCAGTATTTT	CSVEEGLRSPDTQYF
.	TRBV3-1/TRBV3-2	TRBJ1-1	.	TGTGCCAGCAGGTTCGGGGGCGGCACTGAAGCTTTCTTT	CASRFGGGTEAFF
.	TRBV27	TRBJ1-5	TRBD1	TGTGCCAGCAGTTTTACAGGGGGCAATCAGCCCCAGCATTTT	CASSFTGGNQPQHF
once	TRBV27	TRBJ2-7	TRBD1	TGTGCCAGCAGTCGACCGGGACAGGGAGCCTACGAGCAGTACTTC	CASSRPGQGAYEQYF
.	TRBV7-8	TRBJ1-1	.	TGTGCCAGCAGCCCGGGCTGGACTGAAGCTTTCTTT	CASSPGWTEAFF
.	TRBV7-9	TRBJ2-1	.	TGTGCCAGCAGCTTAACAGGGGGGGCGGAGAAGCAGTTCTTC	CASSLTGGAEKQFF
.	TRBV7-8	TRBJ2-7	.	TGTGCCAGCAGCCCGGAGCAGTACTTC	CASSPEQYF
.	TRBV4-3	TRBJ2-1	.	TGCGCCAGCAGCCGGAATCTACAGGGTAGCAATGAGCAGTTCTTC	CASSRNLQGSNEQFF
once	TRBV5-6	TRBJ2-3	.	TGTGCCAGCAGCAGACAGTGGGGCAGGGTGGCGGATACGCAGTATTTT	CASSRQWGRVADTQYF
.	TRBV11-3	TRBJ2-3	.	TGTGCCAGCAGCTTAACGGGTAATGCGCAGTATTTT	CASSLTGNAQYF
.	TRBV2	TRBJ2-7	TRBD1	TGTGCCAGCAGGGGCCTGGGACAGGGGGTTGAAGAGCAGTACTTC	CASRGLGQGVEEQYF
.	TRBV19	TRBJ1-4	.	TGTGCCAGTAGCCCCTTCAATGAAAAACTGTTTTTT	CASSPFNEKLFF
.	TRBV11-3	TRBJ2-2	.	TGTGCCAGCAGCTTAGAGTACCAGGGGCCGAACGGGGAGCTGTTTTTT	CASSLEYQGPNGELFF
few	TRBV6-5	TRBJ2-7	.	TGTGCCAGCTCGGGGACGGCATCCTACGAGCAGTACTTC	CASSGTASYEQYF
.	TRBV19	TRBJ2-7	TRBD1	TGTGCCAGTGGCTCGCGGGACAGGGGGCCGGGGCACGAGCAGTACTTC	CASGSRDRGPGHEQYF
.	TRBV28	TRBJ1-2	.	TGTGCCAGCAGTTTGGGGGGCAGGGCTTATGGCTACACCTTC	CASSLGGRAYGYTF
.	TRBV7-9	TRBJ1-4	TRBD1	TGTGCCAGCAGCCGACAGGGGACGCGAGAAAAACTGTTTTTT	CASSRQGTREKLFF
.	TRBV7-9	TRBJ2-2	TRBD1	TGTGCCAGCAGACCGACAGGGTCCGCCGGGGAGCTGTTTTTT	CASRPTGSAGELFF
.	TRBV7-9	TRBJ1-4	.	TGTGCCAGCAGCTCCCGGGACGAAAAACTGTTTTTT	CASSSRDEKLFF
.	TRBV12-3/TRBV12-4	TRBJ1-2	.	TGTGCCAGCAGTTTAACCCGCGACTATGGCTACACCTTC	CASSLTRDYGYTF